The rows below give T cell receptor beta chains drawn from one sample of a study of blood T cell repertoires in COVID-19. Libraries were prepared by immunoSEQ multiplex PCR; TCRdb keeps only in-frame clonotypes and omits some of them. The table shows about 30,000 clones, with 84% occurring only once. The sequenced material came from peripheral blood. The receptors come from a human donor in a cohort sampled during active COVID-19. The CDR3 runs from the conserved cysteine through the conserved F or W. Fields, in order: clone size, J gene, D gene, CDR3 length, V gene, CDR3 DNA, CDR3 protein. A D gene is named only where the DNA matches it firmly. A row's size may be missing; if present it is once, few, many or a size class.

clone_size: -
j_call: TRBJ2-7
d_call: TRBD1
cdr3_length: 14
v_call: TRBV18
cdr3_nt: TGTGCCAGCTCACCTGGACAGGGGTTGAACGAGCAGTACTTC
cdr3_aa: CASSPGQGLNEQYF

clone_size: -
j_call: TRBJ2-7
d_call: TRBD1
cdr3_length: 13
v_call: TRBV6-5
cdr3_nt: TGTGCCAGCAAGGACAGGTCCGTCTACGAGCAGTACTTC
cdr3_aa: CASKDRSVYEQYF

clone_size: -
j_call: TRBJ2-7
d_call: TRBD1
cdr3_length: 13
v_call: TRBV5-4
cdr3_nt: TGTGCCAGCAGCGTTCTAGGGACAGACGAGCAGTACTTC
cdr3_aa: CASSVLGTDEQYF

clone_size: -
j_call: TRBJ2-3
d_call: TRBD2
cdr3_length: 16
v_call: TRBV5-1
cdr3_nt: TGCGCCAGCAGCTTGGGGCTAGCGGAAGGCACAGATACGCAGTATTTT
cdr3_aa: CASSLGLAEGTDTQYF

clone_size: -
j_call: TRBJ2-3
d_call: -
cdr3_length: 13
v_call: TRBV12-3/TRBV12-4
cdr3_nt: TGTGCCAGCAGTTTACGGCAGGGCAATACGCAGTATTTT
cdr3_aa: CASSLRQGNTQYF

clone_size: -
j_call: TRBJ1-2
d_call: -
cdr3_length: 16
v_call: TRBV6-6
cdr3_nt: TGTGCCAGCAGTCACAGGGCCGTCGGAGCTAACTATGGCTACACCTTC
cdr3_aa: CASSHRAVGANYGYTF

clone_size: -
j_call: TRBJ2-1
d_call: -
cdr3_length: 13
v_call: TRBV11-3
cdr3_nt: TGTGCCAGCAGCTTGTCGGGAAGCAATGAGCAGTTCTTC
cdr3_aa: CASSLSGSNEQFF

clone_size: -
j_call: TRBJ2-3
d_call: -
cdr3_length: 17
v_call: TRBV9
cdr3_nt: TGTGCCAGCAGCGTTCAATCGACATTCCTTTCTTCAGATACGCAGTATTTT
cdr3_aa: CASSVQSTFLSSDTQYF

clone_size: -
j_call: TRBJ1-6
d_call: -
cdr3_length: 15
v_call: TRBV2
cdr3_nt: TGTGCCGCCGCAGAACGACCGGGTCGTAATTCACCCCTCCACTTT
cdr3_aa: CAAAERPGRNSPLHF

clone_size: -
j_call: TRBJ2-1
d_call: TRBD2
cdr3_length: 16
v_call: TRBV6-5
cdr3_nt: TGTGCCAGCAGTTCGTCGCTCGGGGGGGGTGGGAATGAGCAGTTCTTC
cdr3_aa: CASSSSLGGGGNEQFF

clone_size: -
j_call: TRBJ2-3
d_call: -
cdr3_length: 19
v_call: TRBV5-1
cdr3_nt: TGCGCCAGCAGCTCGCAGGATTATTCCCTCTTTACTAGCACAGATACGCAGTATTTT
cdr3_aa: CASSSQDYSLFTSTDTQYF

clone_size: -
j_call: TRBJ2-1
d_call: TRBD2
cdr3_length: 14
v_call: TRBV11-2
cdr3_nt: TGTGCCAGCAGCTTAGGACTAGCGGGCAATGAGCAGTTCTTC
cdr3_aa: CASSLGLAGNEQFF

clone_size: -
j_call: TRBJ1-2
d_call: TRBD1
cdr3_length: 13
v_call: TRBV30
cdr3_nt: TGTGCCTGGAGCAAGGGACAGGGCTATGGCTACACCTTC
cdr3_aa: CAWSKGQGYGYTF

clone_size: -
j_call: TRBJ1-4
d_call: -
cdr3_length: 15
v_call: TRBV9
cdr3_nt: TGTGCCAGCAGCTTTGGGCCCGAGATGGATGAAAAACTGTTTTTT
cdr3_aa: CASSFGPEMDEKLFF

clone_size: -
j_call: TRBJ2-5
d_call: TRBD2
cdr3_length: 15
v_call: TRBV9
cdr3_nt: TGTGCCAGCAGCGCGGGACTAGCGGGAGTGGAGACCCAGTACTTC
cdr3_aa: CASSAGLAGVETQYF

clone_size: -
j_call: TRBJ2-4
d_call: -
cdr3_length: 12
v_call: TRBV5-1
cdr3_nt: TGCGCCAGCTCCTTAAAGGGGGACATTCAGTACTTC
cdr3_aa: CASSLKGDIQYF

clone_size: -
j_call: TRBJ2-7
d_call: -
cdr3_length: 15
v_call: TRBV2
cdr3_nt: TGTGCCAGCAGTGAAGGACCGGCAGGGTTCTACGAGCAGTACTTC
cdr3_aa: CASSEGPAGFYEQYF

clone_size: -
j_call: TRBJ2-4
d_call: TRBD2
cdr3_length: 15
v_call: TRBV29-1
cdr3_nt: TGCAGCGTTGCGGGACTAGCGGGGGGGAAAAACATTCAGTACTTC
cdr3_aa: CSVAGLAGGKNIQYF

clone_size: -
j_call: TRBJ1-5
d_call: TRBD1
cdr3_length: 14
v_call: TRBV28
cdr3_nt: TGTGCCAGCAGTTCGGGACAGGTAAGGCAGCCCCAGCATTTT
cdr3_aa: CASSSGQVRQPQHF

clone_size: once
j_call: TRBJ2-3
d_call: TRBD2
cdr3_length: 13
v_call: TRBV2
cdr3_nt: TGTGCCAGCGGACTAGCGGATACAGATACGCAGTATTTT
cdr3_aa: CASGLADTDTQYF

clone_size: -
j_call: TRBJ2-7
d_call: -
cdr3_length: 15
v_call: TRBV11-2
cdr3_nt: TGTGCCAGCAGCTTAGTCGGGGTTTCTTACTACGAGCAGTACTTC
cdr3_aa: CASSLVGVSYYEQYF

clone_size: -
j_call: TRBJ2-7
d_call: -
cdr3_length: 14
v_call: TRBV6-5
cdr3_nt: TGTGCCAGTCCGCCTCGGGACACTCCCTACGAGCAGTACTTC
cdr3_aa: CASPPRDTPYEQYF

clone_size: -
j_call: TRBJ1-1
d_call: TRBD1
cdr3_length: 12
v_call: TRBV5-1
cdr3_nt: TGCGCCAGCGGGGACAGTTACACTGAAGCTTTCTTT
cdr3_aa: CASGDSYTEAFF

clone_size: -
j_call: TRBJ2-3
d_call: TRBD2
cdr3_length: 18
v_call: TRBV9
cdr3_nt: TGTGCCAGCAGCCCCCGTCCTCCTAGCGGGGGGCGTACAGATACGCAGTATTTT
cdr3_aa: CASSPRPPSGGRTDTQYF

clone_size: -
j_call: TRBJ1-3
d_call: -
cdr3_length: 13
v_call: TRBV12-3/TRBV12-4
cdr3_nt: TGTGCCAGCCAGTCCAGGGCTGGAAACACCATATATTTT
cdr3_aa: CASQSRAGNTIYF

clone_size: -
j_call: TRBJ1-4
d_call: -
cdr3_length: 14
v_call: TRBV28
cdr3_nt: TGTGCCAGCAGTTTAATACAGGAGAATGAAAAACTGTTTTTT
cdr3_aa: CASSLIQENEKLFF